This passage covers 22 T cell receptor beta chains from one sample sequenced in a study of OX40 agonist ivuxolimab in advanced cancers. The table came from immunoSEQ multiplex PCR; TCRdb's copy has only in-frame clones and leaves some out. This sample yields about 75,000 clones, of which roughly 84% are seen a single time; roughly 15% belongs to the top ten. The sequences come from CD4+ or CD8+ T cells sorted from blood, collected in a trial of the OX40 agonist ivuxolimab. The receptors were gathered from an adult with an advanced solid tumor such as melanoma, head and neck, liver or kidney cancer.

V and J are TRBV7-6 and TRBJ1-1; D is possibly TRBD1 (6 bases). V was trimmed by 4 bases and J by 5 bases, leaving 14 bases between them. This CDR3 region has 14 residues. CDR1 is SGHVS and CDR2 is FNYEAQ in the germline V gene. CDR3 in amino acids: CASSSGQFSTEAFF. The CDR3 coding sequence is TGTGCCAGCAGCTCAGGACAGTTTTCAACTGAAGCTTTCTTT.

The rearrangement joins TRBV28 to TRBJ1-5; D remains unclear. Trimming shortened V by 5 bases and J by 3 bases, and 17 bases separated the two germline ends. CDR1 and CDR2 from the germline V gene are MDHEN and SYDVKM. There are 16 residues in the CDR3. This chain's CDR3 is CASSTSSGEINQPQHF. The CDR3 DNA reads TGTGCCAGCAGTACCTCATCGGGAGAGATCAATCAGCCCCAGCATTTT.

The gene calls are TRBV19 and TRBJ2-3, with TRBD2 as a possible D gene (5 bases). Trimming cost V 5 bases and J 4 bases, with 10 bases left between them. The CDR3 length is 13 residues. The germline V gene has CDR1 LNHDA and CDR2 SQIVND (reference sequence). The CDR3 reads CASSGGPSDTQYF. In DNA form, the CDR3 reads TGTGCCAGTAGTGGCGGGCCCTCAGATACGCAGTATTTT.

The table lists this clone with a count of one. The chain couples TRBV5-1 to TRBJ2-3; TRBD2 matches at 11 bases. The length of the CDR3 is 15 residues. J gave up 1 base and V 4 bases, and 2 bases lay outside the gene matches. CDR1 and CDR2 (germline): SGHRS, YFSETQ. The CDR3 here is CASSILAGGTDTQYF. In DNA, the CDR3 is TGCGCCAGCAGCATACTAGCGGGGGGCACAGATACGCAGTATTTT.

V is TRBV6-1 and J is TRBJ2-7, with D perhaps matching TRBD1 (6 bases). Germline CDR1 and CDR2: MNHNS and SASEGT. V lost 5 bases to trimming and J lost 7 bases, with 12 bases between them. The CDR3 totals 12 residues. The CDR3 sequence: CASSLVTGEQYF. CDR3 DNA sequence: TGTGCCAGCAGTCTAGTCACAGGGGAGCAGTACTTC.

This clone appeared once. This chain links TRBV29-1 with TRBJ2-5; the D is unclear. Trimming removed 8 bases from V and 5 bases from J, with 12 bases in between. CDR1 and CDR2 from the germline V gene are SQVTM and ANQGSEA. This CDR3 region has 11 residues. CDR3 residues: CSPRIRETQYF. CDR3 nucleotide sequence: TGCAGCCCCAGGATACGGGAGACCCAGTACTTC.

This chain joins TRBV7-9 and TRBJ2-1; 12 positions agree with TRBD2. The length of the CDR3 is 17 residues. The J segment lost 0 bases and the V segment lost 3 bases, leaving 3 bases of the junction unmatched. CDR1 and CDR2 from the germline V gene are SEHNR and FQNEAQ (reference sequence). In nucleotides, the CDR3 is TGTGCCAGCAGCTTCCCGACTAGCGGGAGCTCCTACAATGAGCAGTTCTTC. It specifies CASSFPTSGSSYNEQFF.

This clone appeared once. This sequence joins TRBV13 and TRBJ2-1; D perhaps matches TRBD1 (5 bases). Trimming took off 0 bases at V and 2 bases at J, with 8 bases between the two ends. The length of the CDR3 is 15 residues. Germline assignment: CDR1 PRHDT and CDR2 FYEKMQ (reference sequence). The CDR3 loop is CASSLGQVTYNEQFF. CDR3 sequence (DNA): TGTGCCAGCAGCTTAGGACAGGTAACCTACAATGAGCAGTTCTTC.

The V gene is TRBV7-2, the J gene TRBJ1-5; D not certain. This CDR3 comprises 13 residues. V was trimmed by 2 bases and J by 5 bases, leaving 7 bases between them. CDR1 and CDR2 (germline): SGHTA, FQGNSA. As DNA, the CDR3 is TGTGCCAGCAGCTTAACGGCAGATCAGCCCCAGCATTTT. Encoded protein: CASSLTADQPQHF. Complete variable domain (other parts from reference TRBV7-2 and TRBJ1-5): GAGVSQSPSNKVTEKGKDVELRCDPISGHTALYWYRQSLGQGLEFLIYFQGNSAPDKSGLPSDRFSAERTGGSVSTLTIQRTQQEDSAVYLCASSLTADQPQHFGDGTRLSIL.

The chain carries TRBV18 and TRBJ1-3; no firm D call. The germline V gene has CDR1 KGHSH and CDR2 LQKENI. This CDR3 has 15 residues. Trimming removed 2 bases at V and 3 bases at J, with 11 bases between. The CDR3 region is CASSPSPLYGNTIYF. Here the CDR3 DNA reads TGTGCCAGCTCACCATCGCCCCTGTATGGAAACACCATATATTTT.

The chain recombines TRBV4-2 with TRBJ2-7, with 12 bases identical to TRBD1. This CDR3 is 15 amino acids long. The V gene's germline CDR1 is LGHNA and CDR2 YNFKEQ. The J segment lost 6 bases and the V segment lost 4 bases, leaving 7 bases of the junction unmatched. The CDR3, as DNA: TGTGCCAGCAGCCCTCGGGACAGGGGGCCGGGCGAGCAGTACTTC. It encodes CASSPRDRGPGEQYF.

This clone was recorded once. The genes are TRBV4-1 and TRBJ1-6; 8 bases line up with TRBD1. Germline V gene data show CDR1 as MGHRA and CDR2 as YSYEKL. After removal of 0 bases from V and 7 bases from J, the junction contained 8 bases not matched to a gene. The CDR3 runs 17 residues. CDR3 residues: CASSQDQGQGVNSPLHF. The CDR3 nucleotides read TGCGCCAGCAGCCAAGATCAAGGACAGGGCGTAAATTCACCCCTCCACTTT.

The genes are TRBV18 and TRBJ2-6; D not resolved. Deletions cut 6 bases from V and 0 bases from J, with 15 bases between. The germline CDR1 and CDR2 sequences are KGHSH and LQKENI. The CDR3 contains 17 residues. CDR3 amino acids: CASSRDPSSSGANVLTF. CDR3 coding DNA: TGTGCCAGCTCGCGTGACCCTTCAAGCTCTGGGGCCAACGTCCTGACTTTC.

The genes are TRBV5-1 and TRBJ2-5; 7 bases match TRBD1. With the DNA end fitting TRBJ2-7 better, the J assignment may be wrong. This CDR3 contains 16 residues. The germline V gene encodes CDR1 SGHRS and CDR2 YFSETQ. The CDR3 DNA follows: TGCGCCAGCAGCTTGGGGACAGGATTCGGCCTTTACGAGCAGTACTTC. Its protein is CASSLGTGFGLYEQYF.

The chain employs TRBV28 and TRBJ2-1, with TRBD2 matching 10 bases. Germline assignment: CDR1 MDHEN and CDR2 SYDVKM. This CDR3 region has 15 residues. Losses at the gene ends were 1 base for V and 8 bases for J; bases not matched to a gene: 5. CDR3 DNA: TGTGCCAGCAGTTTATCCGGGCTAGCGGGAGATGAGCAGTTCTTC. It specifies CASSLSGLAGDEQFF.

The chain is built from TRBV7-9 and TRBJ1-1; no definite D call. The CDR3 is made up of 13 amino acids. Trimming left V 2 bases short and J 6 bases short, with 10 bases between. CDR1 and CDR2 from the germline V gene are SEHNR and FQNEAQ (reference sequence). The CDR3 DNA reads TGTGCCAGCAGCTTATTATGGGGTGCTGAAGCTTTCTTT. Its protein product is CASSLLWGAEAFF.

The chain has TRBV6-1 and TRBJ2-6, with a tentative D call TRBD2 (6 bases). The germline V gene has CDR1 MNHNS and CDR2 SASEGT. This CDR3 has 16 amino acids. V gave up 3 bases and J gave up 0 bases, with 9 bases separating them. CDR3 in amino acids: CASSELGGSGANVLTF. In DNA form, the CDR3 reads TGTGCCAGCAGTGAGTTGGGGGGCTCTGGGGCCAACGTCCTGACTTTC.

The V and J genes are TRBV2 and TRBJ1-2, with D perhaps TRBD1 (5 bases). Germline CDR1 SNHLY, CDR2 FYNNEI. Trimming took 7 bases from V and 5 from J, leaving 14 bases between them. The CDR3 consists of 13 residues. CDR3 in amino acids: CASKDTSEYGYTF. As DNA, the CDR3 is TGTGCCAGCAAGGACACGTCAGAATATGGCTACACCTTC.

The V gene is TRBV5-8, the J gene TRBJ2-1, with 15 nucleotides matching TRBD2. The V gene end was trimmed by 6 bases and the J gene end by 10 bases; junction bases not matched to a gene: 11. This CDR3 contains 16 residues. Germline CDR1 SGHTS, CDR2 YDEGEE. CDR3 DNA: TGTGCCAGCACTATAGGGACTAGCGGGAGGCAATGGGAGCAGTTCTTC. It codes for CASTIGTSGRQWEQFF.

V gene TRBV2 combines with J gene TRBJ1-6; TRBD1 is a possible D gene (5 bases). There are 14 residues in the CDR3. From germline, CDR1 is SNHLY and CDR2 FYNNEI. V dropped 4 bases and J dropped 4 bases, with 8 bases sitting between them. CDR3 in DNA: TGTGCCAGCAGTGGGGAGGGGTATAATTCACCCCTCCACTTT. Protein: CASSGEGYNSPLHF.

The chain links TRBV5-1 to TRBJ2-3, with TRBD2 identical over 7 bases. The germline CDR1 and CDR2 sequences are SGHRS and YFSETQ. The CDR3 length is 16 residues. Trimming at V came to 0 bases and at J to 0 bases, leaving 4 bases not matched to a gene. The CDR3 coding sequence is TGCGCCAGCAGCTTGGGGCAGCGGGAAAGCACAGATACGCAGTATTTT. This codes for CASSLGQRESTDTQYF.

The chain has TRBV28 and TRBJ2-5; 7 bases map to TRBD1. The J call is doubtful: the DNA matches TRBJ2-7 better. The CDR3 covers 14 residues. Looked up from germline, CDR1 is MDHEN and CDR2 is SYDVKM. In DNA form, the CDR3 reads TGTGCTATGGGCCAGAGACAGGGATCCTACGAGCAGTACTTC. It is translated as CAMGQRQGSYEQYF.